A single sample is the source of the 23 T cell receptor beta chains below, sequenced in a study of patients and donors after allogeneic stem cell transplantation. MiXCR was run by TCRdb on the RT-PCR reads, yielding one entry per CDR3 protein. This sample has 70,000 to 75,000 distinct CDR3 sequences; around 27% occur once, and the top ten carry around 27%. The specimen was blood, either unsorted or a sorted T cell fraction (not recorded which). The receptors were gathered from a human donor who was either an allogeneic HSCT recipient or a stem cell or donor lymphocyte infusion donor (not recorded which). It is not recorded whose cells these are; they may come from a transplant donor.

A few counts support this clonotype. The rearrangement links TRBV9 to TRBJ1-1; D is possibly TRBD1 (5 bases). Trimming cost V 5 bases and J 3 bases, with 11 bases left between them. This CDR3 has 13 residues. Per the germline V gene, CDR1 is SGDLS and CDR2 is YYNGEE. The CDR3 spells CASSTLGHTEAFF. The CDR3 DNA is TGTGCCAGCAGTACTCTGGGACACACTGAAGCTTTCTTT.

This clonotype came up a few times. The chain couples TRBV6-2 or TRBV6-3 to TRBJ2-7, with D perhaps matching TRBD2 (5 bases). CDR1 is MNHEY, CDR2 SVGEGT, per germline. This CDR3 comprises 12 residues. Trimming left V 7 bases short and J 5 bases short, with 12 bases between. In DNA form, the CDR3 reads TGTGCCAGCACCTCAGACGGGGACGAGCAGTACTTC. Translated: CASTSDGDEQYF.

The chain employs TRBV6-5 and TRBJ2-1, with TRBD2 as a possible D gene (5 bases). This CDR3 has 16 residues. Germline V gene lookup returns CDR1 MNHEY and CDR2 SVGAGI. V shed 6 bases and J shed 2 bases, with 17 bases lying between them. This chain's CDR3 is CASRSFRSGPYNEQFF. The DNA for the CDR3 is TGTGCCAGCAGATCTTTCCGAAGCGGCCCCTACAATGAGCAGTTCTTC.

The gene calls are TRBV20-1 and TRBJ2-7; 8 nucleotides agree with TRBD1. V gave up 5 bases and J gave up 2 bases; unmatched junction bases: 8. This CDR3 is 14 amino acids long. Germline lookup yields CDR1 DFQATT and CDR2 SNEGSKA (reference sequence). The CDR3 sequence: CSAGWTGMTYEQYF. CDR3 in DNA: TGCAGTGCTGGGTGGACAGGGATGACCTACGAGCAGTACTTC.

This clonotype has only a few counts. The chain has TRBV27 and TRBJ1-3; D is perhaps TRBD1 (6 bases). Trimming shortened V by 4 bases and J by 4 bases, and 14 bases separated the two germline ends. The CDR3 totals 15 residues. CDR1 is MNHEY and CDR2 is SMNVEV in the germline V gene (reference sequence). Here the CDR3 DNA reads TGTGCCAGCAGTTATACTTGGGGGCTCGGAAACACCATATATTTT. This codes for CASSYTWGLGNTIYF.

The chain uses TRBV6-6 and TRBJ2-5; D is perhaps TRBD2 (7 bases). Trimming took 7 bases from V and 5 from J, leaving 17 bases between them. The V gene's germline CDR1 is MNHNY and CDR2 SVGAGI (reference sequence). The CDR3 extends over 14 amino acids. CDR3 protein: CASTATGGRETQYF. DNA of the CDR3: TGTGCCAGCACCGCGACGGGGGGCAGGGAGACCCAGTACTTC.

The genes are TRBV12-3 or TRBV12-4 and TRBJ1-4; D is unclear. This CDR3 comprises 14 residues. The ends were cut back, 3 bases at V and 8 bases at J, with 13 bases in the middle. CDR3 residues: CASSLDLALEKLFF. The CDR3 coding sequence is TGTGCCAGCAGTTTGGATTTAGCACTCGAAAAACTGTTTTTT.

V gene TRBV4-2 combines with J gene TRBJ2-2; D possibly matches TRBD1 or TRBD2 (5 bases each). Deletions cut 0 bases from V and 3 bases from J, with 11 bases between. The CDR3 has 16 residues. The germline gives CDR1 LGHNA, CDR2 YNFKEQ. The CDR3 DNA sequence: TGTGCCAGCAGCCAAGATCCGGGGACGGACACCGGGGAGCTGTTTTTT. Residues: CASSQDPGTDTGELFF.

This clonotype occurred a few times. V gene TRBV9 combines with J gene TRBJ2-3; no reliable D call. The CDR3 consists of 13 residues. In germline, CDR1 is SGDLS, CDR2 YYNGEE. Trimming took off 0 bases at V and 3 bases at J, with 5 bases between the two ends. Here the CDR3 reads CASSVELTDTQYF. DNA of the CDR3: TGTGCCAGCAGCGTAGAACTAACAGATACGCAGTATTTT.

The J gene is TRBJ2-7, the V gene TRBV7-9; 8 bases agree with TRBD2. Germline V gene sequence: CDR1 SEHNR, CDR2 FQNEAQ (reference sequence). J lost 2 bases, V lost 1 base, and 7 bases had no gene match. The CDR3 covers 16 residues. CDR3 DNA: TGTGCCAGCAGCTTAGAATGGACTAGCCCGACCTACGAGCAGTACTTC. Translated, it gives CASSLEWTSPTYEQYF.

A few counts support this clonotype. This chain uses TRBV13 with TRBJ2-3, with a possible D match to TRBD2 (6 bases). The CDR3 spans 13 residues. V was shortened by 1 base and J by 5 bases, with 7 bases between the two germline ends. Germline CDR1 PRHDT, CDR2 FYEKMQ (reference sequence). The CDR3 sequence: CASSLAGVDTQYF. CDR3 DNA: TGTGCCAGCAGCTTAGCGGGGGTAGATACGCAGTATTTT.

This clonotype occurred a few times. The chain combines TRBV5-1 with TRBJ2-7; 8 positions agree with TRBD2. This CDR3 contains 13 residues. V shed 4 bases, J shed 12 bases, and the junction held 12 bases outside the gene matches. Germline V gene data show CDR1 as SGHRS and CDR2 as YFSETQ. The CDR3 sequence: CASSPSTSGVRYF. CDR3 bases: TGCGCCAGCAGCCCTTCAACTAGCGGAGTGCGGTACTTC.

This clonotype was counted only a few times. The chain joins TRBV2 to TRBJ1-5, with D possibly being TRBD1 (5 bases). Trimming cost V 4 bases and J 4 bases, with 17 bases left between them. The germline V gene has CDR1 SNHLY and CDR2 FYNNEI. The CDR3 has 16 residues. CDR3 coding DNA: TGTGCCAGCAGTGGGCCAGGGTGGGACGGGAATCAGCCCCAGCATTTT. Its translation is CASSGPGWDGNQPQHF. The whole variable domain, filled in from reference TRBV2 and TRBJ1-5, reads EPEVTQTPSHQVTQMGQEVILRCVPISNHLYFYWYRQILGQKVEFLVSFYNNEISEKSEIFDDQFSVERPDGSNFTLKIRSTKLEDSAMYFCASSGPGWDGNQPQHFGDGTRLSIL.

This clonotype has a handful of counts. This chain connects TRBV7-9 to TRBJ1-2; D remains ambiguous. The germline V and J ends were trimmed by 1 base and 7 bases, with 10 bases remaining between them. The CDR3 sequence is 13 residues long. Germline CDR1 SEHNR, CDR2 FQNEAQ (reference sequence). CDR3 DNA sequence: TGTGCCAGCAGCTTAGTCACAGAGATTGGCTACACCTTC. As protein: CASSLVTEIGYTF. Full variable domain (rest looked up from reference TRBV7-9 and TRBJ1-2): DTGVSQNPRHKITKRGQNVTFRCDPISEHNRLYWYRQTLGQGPEFLTYFQNEAQLEKSRLLSDRFSAERPKGSFSTLEIQRTEQGDSAMYLCASSLVTEIGYTFGSGTRLTVV.

This clonotype has more than one count but fewer than ten. The rearrangement joins TRBV10-3 to TRBJ1-6; D is unresolved. V dropped 7 bases and J dropped 8 bases, with 15 bases sitting between them. The CDR3 spans 14 residues. Germline CDR1 ENHRY, CDR2 SYGVKD. The CDR3 DNA reads TGTGCCATCAACGCGGGCTCATATGATTCACCCCTCCACTTT. Translation gives CAINAGSYDSPLHF.

The V call is TRBV7-9, the J call TRBJ2-1; D may match TRBD1 or TRBD2 (6 bases each). The CDR3 sequence is 13 residues long. V dropped 9 bases and J dropped 6 bases, with 15 bases sitting between them. Germline CDR1 reads SEHNR; CDR2 reads FQNEAQ (reference sequence). Here the CDR3 reads CARTGTSSNEQFF. The CDR3 bases are TGTGCCAGAACAGGGACTTCATCCAATGAGCAGTTCTTC.

V usage is TRBV5-5 and J usage is TRBJ1-5; 9 bases match TRBD1. The CDR3 is 18 amino acids. J was trimmed by 0 bases and V by 0 bases; bases with no gene match: 7. The germline V gene has CDR1 SGHKS and CDR2 YYEKEE (reference sequence). The CDR3 sequence is CASSLGGQGQRSNQPQHF. CDR3 bases: TGTGCCAGCAGCTTGGGGGGACAGGGCCAACGTAGCAATCAGCCCCAGCATTTT. The complete variable domain, with remaining parts taken from reference TRBV5-5 and TRBJ1-5, reads DAGVTQSPTHLIKTRGQQVTLRCSPISGHKSVSWYQQVLGQGPQFIFQYYEKEERGRGNFPDRFSARQFPNYSSELNVNALLLGDSALYLCASSLGGQGQRSNQPQHFGDGTRLSIL.

The chain employs TRBV20-1 and TRBJ1-1; D gene unclear. Trimming took off 1 base at V and 5 bases at J, with 11 bases between the two ends. The germline V gene has CDR1 DFQATT and CDR2 SNEGSKA (reference sequence). The CDR3 is made up of 13 amino acids. This chain's CDR3 is CSARVGFITEAFF. CDR3 sequence (DNA): TGCAGTGCTAGAGTGGGCTTCATTACTGAAGCTTTCTTT.

The chain combines TRBV20-1 with TRBJ2-4; 10 nucleotides align to TRBD1. Germline lookup yields CDR1 DFQATT and CDR2 SNEGSKA (reference sequence). The V and J ends lost 4 bases and 2 bases, in that order; junction bases with no gene match: 5. The CDR3 loop spans 15 amino acids. The CDR3 spells CSANDRGLTKNIQYF. The CDR3 nucleotides read TGCAGTGCTAACGACAGGGGGCTGACCAAAAACATTCAGTACTTC.

This clonotype showed up just a few times. V and J are TRBV12-3 or TRBV12-4 and TRBJ2-3; D not resolved. The CDR3 loop spans 14 amino acids. The V end lost 3 bases, the J end lost 1 base, and 8 bases lay between the germline ends. CDR3 loop: CASSFRRRTDTQYF. The DNA for the CDR3 is TGTGCCAGCAGTTTCCGCAGACGCACAGATACGCAGTATTTT.

This clonotype was counted a single time. The gene calls are TRBV12-3 or TRBV12-4 and TRBJ2-2, with unresolved D. V lost 6 bases and J 7 bases, leaving 15 bases between the germline ends. The CDR3 loop spans 14 amino acids. The CDR3 coding sequence is TGTGCCAGCAGCCTGTCTGGGTTCAACGGGGAGCTGTTTTTT. Its protein product is CASSLSGFNGELFF.

The rearrangement links TRBV18 to TRBJ1-1; no clear D. V gave up 4 bases and J gave up 0 bases, with 12 bases separating them. The length of the CDR3 is 15 residues. The germline CDR1 and CDR2 sequences are KGHSH and LQKENI. This CDR3 reads CASSRGGGMNTEAFF. The CDR3 coding sequence is TGTGCCAGCTCACGCGGCGGCGGAATGAACACTGAAGCTTTCTTT.

The rearrangement links TRBV2 to TRBJ2-4; D not resolved. Looked up from germline, CDR1 is SNHLY and CDR2 is FYNNEI. The CDR3 totals 16 residues. Deletions cut 8 bases from V and 0 bases from J, with 17 bases between. The CDR3 nucleotides read TGTGCCAGCCGTTCGAGCTTATCTCTAGCCAAAAACATTCAGTACTTC. Protein sequence: CASRSSLSLAKNIQYF.